The following is a T cell receptor (beta chain) sequence with its context. The antigen remains unidentified. This entry comes from a study of T cell responses to AZD1222 COVID-19 vaccine. Study-wide context: Second-dose schedules of about 4 or about 12 weeks were combined.

This table comes from immunoSEQ multiplex PCR, and its TCRdb copy is limited to in-frame clones, with some not included. The data contain around 110,000 clones, 85% to 95% of them singletons. J lost 5 bases, V lost 3 bases, and 16 bases had no gene match. Looked up from germline, CDR1 is MGHRA and CDR2 is YSYEKL. This CDR3 is built from 17 residues. Study-wide findings and caveats: AZD1222 recipients seropositive at baseline numbered only five to seven. The study found vaccine-associated CD4 TCRs spanning spike, dominant at 160-218 and 743-854.

The sequencing used peripheral blood, collected on day 0 of AZD1222 vaccination. This rearrangement joins TRBV4-1 to TRBJ2-7, with 7 bases lining up with TRBD2. The source is an adult in good health. CDR3 DNA sequence: TGCGCCAGCAGCCATAGCTTAGGGCGGGAGAATATACACGAGCAGTACTTC. Translating it yields CASSHSLGRENIHEQYF.